The present T cell receptor beta chain was sequenced within a study of T cell changes during pregnancy in multiple sclerosis. Germline assignment: CDR1 SEHNR and CDR2 FQNEAQ (reference sequence). V was clipped by 7 bases and J by 1 base, with 14 bases between them. CDR3 length: 14 residues. Profiled with immunoSEQ multiplex PCR; TCRdb holds only in-frame clones, not every one. Of approximately 37,000 clones in the sample, approximately 89% are singletons; the top ten hold about 1.2%. The V call is TRBV7-9, the J call TRBJ2-7; perhaps TRBD1 as D (6 bases). The sequenced sample was CD4+ T cells from peripheral blood mononuclear cells, obtained in the first trimester of pregnancy. The TCR comes from a female donor with multiple sclerosis, enrolled in a pregnancy study. The CDR3 DNA is TGTGCCAGCACCTCGTCAGGGGAGTCCTACGAGCAGTACTTC. Translated, it gives CASTSSGESYEQYF.